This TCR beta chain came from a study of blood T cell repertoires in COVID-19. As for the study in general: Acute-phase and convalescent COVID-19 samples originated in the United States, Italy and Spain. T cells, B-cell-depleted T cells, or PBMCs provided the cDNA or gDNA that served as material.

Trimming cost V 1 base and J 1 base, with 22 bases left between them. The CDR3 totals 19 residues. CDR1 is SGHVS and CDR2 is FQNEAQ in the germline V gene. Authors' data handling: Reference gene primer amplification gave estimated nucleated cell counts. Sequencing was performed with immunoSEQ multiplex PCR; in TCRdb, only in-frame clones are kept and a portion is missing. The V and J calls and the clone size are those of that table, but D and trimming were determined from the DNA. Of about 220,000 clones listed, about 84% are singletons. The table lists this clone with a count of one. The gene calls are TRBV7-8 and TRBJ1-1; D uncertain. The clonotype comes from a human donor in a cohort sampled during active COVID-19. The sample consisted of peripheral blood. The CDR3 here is CASSLEATLFGGGNTEAFF. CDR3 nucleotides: TGTGCCAGCAGCTTAGAGGCGACCTTATTCGGAGGAGGGAACACTGAAGCTTTCTTT.